One T cell receptor beta chain is described in this entry. What it recognizes is unknown. The data derive from a study of cytomegalovirus exposure and HLA in healthy donors. Study information: Out of approximately 170 million T cells, an earlier analysis found over 90 million unique TCR beta sequences in total. Study-wide points: The listing of about 150 TCR beta chains classed them as cytomegalovirus-associated. A previous analysis found most TCR beta V segments productive roughly 87% or roughly 30% of the time.

The germline CDR1 and CDR2 sequences are SGHKS and YYEKEE (reference sequence). CDR3 size: 15 residues. V trimming: 5 bases; J trimming: 4 bases; junction bases outside the gene matches: 5. With 60 Vbeta and 13 Jbeta primers, the PCR was carried out. Profiled with immunoSEQ multiplex PCR; TCRdb holds only in-frame clones, not every one. The data hold 110,000 or so clones, with roughly 73% observed a single time. The chain uses TRBV5-5 and TRBJ1-5; TRBD1 matches at 11 bases. The sequenced sample was PBMCs. This receptor was taken from a woman in her thirties or forties in good health and CMV-seropositive. The CDR3 coding sequence is TGTGCCAGCAGACTCGGGACAGGGGGGAATCAGCCCCAGCATTTT. Translated: CASRLGTGGNQPQHF.